These 23 T cell receptor beta chains share one sample of origin, sequenced in a study of T cells expressing NK-cell markers. Following a re-call of the 5' RACE reads, TCRdb has one entry per CDR3 protein and lacks DNA. The specimen's table records 250,000 or so distinct CDR3 sequences. Sequencing was done on a sample of blood T cells: a sorted CD56 or NKG2C T cell subset, CD4+ or CD8+ T cells, or bulk PBMC T cells (not recorded which). The receptors here all came from a woman aged 18 to 69 in good health.

The chain recombines TRBV7-2 with TRBJ2-3; TCRdb designates TRBD1, a call that cannot be tested without DNA. This CDR3 has 15 residues. Germline values: CDR1 SGHTA, CDR2 FQGNSA. The CDR3 spells CTSKGVWASGDTQYF. Variable domain in full (rest from reference TRBV7-2 and TRBJ2-3): GAGVSQSPSNKVTEKGKDVELRCDPISGHTALYWYRQSLGQGLEFLIYFQGNSAPDKSGLPSDRFSAERTGGSVSTLTIQRTQQEDSAVYLCTSKGVWASGDTQYFGPGTRLTVL.

The V and J genes are TRBV5-1 and TRBJ2-1; TCRdb indicates TRBD1, and absent DNA this call remains unverified. This CDR3 region has 14 residues. The V gene's germline CDR1 is SGHRS and CDR2 YFSETQ. The CDR3 here is CASSPGQGKDEQFF. Full variable domain (outside the CDR3, taken from reference TRBV5-1 and TRBJ2-1): KAGVTQTPRYLIKTRGQQVTLSCSPISGHRSVSWYQQTPGQGLQFLFEYFSETQRNKGNFPGRFSGRQFSNSRSEMNVSTLELGDSALYLCASSPGQGKDEQFFGPGTRLTVL.

The chain is built from TRBV12-3 or TRBV12-4 and TRBJ2-3; as DNA is missing, the TRBD1 call by TCRdb cannot be tested. The CDR3 totals 14 residues. This CDR3 is CASSWDSRTDTQYF.

The chain employs TRBV19 and TRBJ1-1. The CDR3 is made up of 14 amino acids. Germline CDR1 reads LNHDA; CDR2 reads SQIVND (reference sequence). The CDR3 here is CASRTGRENTEAFF.

The rearrangement links TRBV4-3 to TRBJ1-2. The CDR3 runs to 15 residues. Germline CDR1 LGHNA, CDR2 YSLEER. The CDR3 protein is CASSQLDRAFGGYTF.

The chain joins TRBV6-4 to TRBJ2-1; TCRdb lists TRBD2, though no DNA is available to test this call. Germline CDR1 reads MRHNA; CDR2 reads SNTAGT. This CDR3 is 14 amino acids long. The CDR3 reads CANLLAGGSNEQFF.

The V gene is TRBV11-2, the J gene TRBJ2-1; the TRBD2 assignment by TCRdb is unverifiable without DNA. CDR1 and CDR2 (germline): SGHAT, FQNNGV. CDR3 length: 18 residues. Here the CDR3 reads CASSFTSGPTRLNNEQFF.

V gene TRBV10-3 combines with J gene TRBJ2-2. Germline V gives CDR1 ENHRY, CDR2 SYGVKD. The CDR3 has 12 amino acids. The CDR3 sequence is CAISARTGELFF.

The chain is built from TRBV15 and TRBJ2-7; TCRdb's D call of TRBD1 is untestable without DNA. CDR3 length equals 16 residues. Germline V lookup: CDR1 LNHNV, CDR2 YYDKDF (reference sequence). The CDR3 region is CATSRGGGVVNYEQYF.

The rearrangement joins TRBV7-3 to TRBJ2-3; TCRdb's D call, TRBD1, is unchecked because there is no DNA. Germline lookup yields CDR1 SGHTA and CDR2 FQGTGA. This CDR3 is built from 15 residues. CDR3: CASSVRGLASDTQYF.

The chain couples TRBV6-5 to TRBJ2-7. The CDR3 length is 13 residues. CDR1 is MNHEY, CDR2 SVGAGI, per germline. CDR3 sequence: CASSTPDGYEQYF.

The gene calls are TRBV29-1 and TRBJ2-3; TCRdb names TRBD1, which stays unverified in the absence of DNA. This CDR3 contains 13 residues. In germline, CDR1 is SQVTM, CDR2 ANQGSEA. CDR3 protein: CSSRDRGPDTQYF.

V and J are TRBV30 and TRBJ2-2; TCRdb's D call, TRBD2, is unchecked because there is no DNA. CDR3 size: 16 residues. The germline V gene has CDR1 GTSNPN and CDR2 SVGIG (reference sequence). CDR3: CAWSDGGGSLTGELFF.

This chain connects TRBV20-1 to TRBJ2-4; the TRBD2 assignment by TCRdb is unverifiable without DNA. The CDR3 has 15 residues. From germline, CDR1 is DFQATT and CDR2 SNEGSKA (reference sequence). CDR3 region: CSGFGGPLAKNIQYF.

The gene calls are TRBV20-1 and TRBJ1-4. CDR1 and CDR2 (germline): DFQATT, SNEGSKA (reference sequence). CDR3 length: 14 residues. Here the CDR3 reads CSARAPATNEKLFF.

V usage is TRBV20-1 and J usage is TRBJ2-3; TCRdb selects TRBD2, and the lack of DNA leaves this call unchecked. Germline V lookup: CDR1 DFQATT, CDR2 SNEGSKA (reference sequence). This CDR3 comprises 15 residues. CDR3 in amino acids: CSARDPASGEDTQYF.

V and J are TRBV19 and TRBJ1-1. The CDR3 is 14 amino acids. Per the germline V gene, CDR1 is LNHDA and CDR2 is SQIVND (reference sequence). The CDR3 loop is CASSTRALHFGAFF.

The chain couples TRBV20-1 to TRBJ2-1; with no DNA, the TCRdb D assignment of TRBD1 cannot be verified. Germline CDR1 reads DFQATT; CDR2 reads SNEGSKA (reference sequence). The CDR3 contains 13 residues. The CDR3 sequence: CSARRGASTEQFF.

The chain joins TRBV4-3 to TRBJ1-1. This CDR3 is 14 amino acids long. CDR1 is LGHNA and CDR2 is YSLEER in the germline V gene. The CDR3 spells CASSQGQISTEAFF.

The chain uses TRBV6-5 and TRBJ2-1. This CDR3 comprises 16 residues. Per the germline V gene, CDR1 is MNHEY and CDR2 is SVGAGI. CDR3 region: CASSYSSGSSYNEQFF.

The chain employs TRBV20-1 and TRBJ1-4; without DNA, the TCRdb call of TRBD1 cannot be checked. The CDR3 is 13 amino acids. Per the germline V gene, CDR1 is DFQATT and CDR2 is SNEGSKA (reference sequence). CDR3 region: CSASSGVGEKLFF.

The V gene is TRBV7-2, the J gene TRBJ1-2; the TRBD1 assignment by TCRdb is unverifiable without DNA. Germline CDR1 and CDR2: SGHTA and FQGNSA. The CDR3 is made up of 14 amino acids. CDR3: CASSLGSGIGGYTF.

J is TRBJ1-2 and V is TRBV7-2; TCRdb gives TRBD1 as the D gene, but with no DNA this cannot be confirmed. Germline V gene sequence: CDR1 SGHTA, CDR2 FQGNSA. The CDR3 contains 14 residues. The CDR3: CASSLPTGTRGYTF.